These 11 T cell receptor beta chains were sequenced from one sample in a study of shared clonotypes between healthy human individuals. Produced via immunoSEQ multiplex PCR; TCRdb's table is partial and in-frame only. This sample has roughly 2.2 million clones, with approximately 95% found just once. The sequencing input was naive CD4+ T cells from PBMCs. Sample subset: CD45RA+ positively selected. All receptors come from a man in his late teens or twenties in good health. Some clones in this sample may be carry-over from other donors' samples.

This CDR3 is CASSPRGGNEGETQYF. The CDR3 nucleotides are TGTGCCAGCAGCCCTCGTGGGGGGAACGAGGGGGAGACCCAGTACTTC. This chain links TRBV25-1 with TRBJ2-5, with a possible D match to TRBD2 (6 bases). Germline V lookup: CDR1 MGHDK, CDR2 SYGVNS. The CDR3 sequence is 16 residues long. V was clipped by 6 bases and J by 5 bases, with 22 bases between them.

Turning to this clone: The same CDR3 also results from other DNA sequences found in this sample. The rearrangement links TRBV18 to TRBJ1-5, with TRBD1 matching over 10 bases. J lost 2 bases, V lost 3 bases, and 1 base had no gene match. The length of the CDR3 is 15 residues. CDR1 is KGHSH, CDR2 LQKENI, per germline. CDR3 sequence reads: CASSPGTGGNQPQHF. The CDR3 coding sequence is TGTGCCAGCTCACCGGGGACAGGGGGCAATCAGCCCCAGCATTTT.

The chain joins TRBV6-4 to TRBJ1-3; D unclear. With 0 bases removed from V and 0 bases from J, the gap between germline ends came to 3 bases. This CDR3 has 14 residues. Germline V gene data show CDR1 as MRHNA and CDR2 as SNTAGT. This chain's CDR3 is CASSDSGSGNTIYF. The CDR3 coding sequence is TGTGCCAGCAGTGACTCTGGCTCTGGAAACACCATATATTTT.

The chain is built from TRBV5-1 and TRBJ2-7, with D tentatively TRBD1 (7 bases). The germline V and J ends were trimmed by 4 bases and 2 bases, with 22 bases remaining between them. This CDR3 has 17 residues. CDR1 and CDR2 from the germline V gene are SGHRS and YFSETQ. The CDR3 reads CASSANPRDSGAYEQYF. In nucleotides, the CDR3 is TGCGCCAGCAGCGCCAACCCGCGGGACAGCGGCGCCTACGAGCAGTACTTC.

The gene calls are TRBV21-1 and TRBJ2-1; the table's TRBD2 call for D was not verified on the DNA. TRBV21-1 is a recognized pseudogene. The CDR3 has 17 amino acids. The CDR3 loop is CASSNRLAGGLYNEQFF. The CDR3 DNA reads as TGTGCCAGCAGCAATCGGCTAGCGGGAGGATTATACAATGAGCAGTTCTTC.

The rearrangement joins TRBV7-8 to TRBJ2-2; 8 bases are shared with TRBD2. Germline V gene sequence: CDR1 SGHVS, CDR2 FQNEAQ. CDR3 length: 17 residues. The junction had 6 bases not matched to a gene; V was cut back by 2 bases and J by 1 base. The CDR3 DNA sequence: TGTGCCAGCAGCTTAATCCCGCTAGCGGGGAACACCGGGGAGCTGTTTTTT. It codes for CASSLIPLAGNTGELFF. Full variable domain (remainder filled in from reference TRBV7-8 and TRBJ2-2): GAGVSQSPRYKVAKRGQDVALRCDPISGHVSLFWYQQALGQGPEFLTYFQNEAQLDKSGLPSDRFFAERPEGSVSTLKIQRTQQEDSAVYLCASSLIPLAGNTGELFFGEGSRLTVL.

The CDR3 sequence is CASSQSWRAPQHF. In DNA, the CDR3 is TGCGCCAGCAGCCAATCGTGGCGGGCGCCCCAGCATTTT. The V gene is TRBV4-1, the J gene TRBJ1-5; no definite D call. CDR3 length: 13 amino acids. The V gene lost 2 bases and the J gene lost 9 bases, with 11 bases spanning the gap. The germline gives CDR1 MGHRA, CDR2 YSYEKL.

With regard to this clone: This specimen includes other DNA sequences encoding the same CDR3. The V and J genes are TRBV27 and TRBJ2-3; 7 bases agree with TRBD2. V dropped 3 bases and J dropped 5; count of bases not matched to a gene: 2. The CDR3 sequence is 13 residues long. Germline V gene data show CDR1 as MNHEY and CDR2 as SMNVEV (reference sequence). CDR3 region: CASSLAGVDTQYF. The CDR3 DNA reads TGTGCCAGCAGTTTGGCGGGAGTAGATACGCAGTATTTT.

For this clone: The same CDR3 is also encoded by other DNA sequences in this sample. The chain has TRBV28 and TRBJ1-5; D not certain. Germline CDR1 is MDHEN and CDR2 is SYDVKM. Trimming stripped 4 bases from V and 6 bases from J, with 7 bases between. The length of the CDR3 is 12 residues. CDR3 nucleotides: TGTGCCAGCAGTTACCGGGGTCAGCCCCAGCATTTT. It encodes CASSYRGQPQHF.

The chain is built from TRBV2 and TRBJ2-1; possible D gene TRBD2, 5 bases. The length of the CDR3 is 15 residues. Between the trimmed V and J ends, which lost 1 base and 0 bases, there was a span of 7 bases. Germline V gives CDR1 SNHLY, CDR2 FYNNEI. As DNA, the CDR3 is TGTGCCAGCAGTGAAGGGGAGAGCTCCTACAATGAGCAGTTCTTC. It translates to CASSEGESSYNEQFF.

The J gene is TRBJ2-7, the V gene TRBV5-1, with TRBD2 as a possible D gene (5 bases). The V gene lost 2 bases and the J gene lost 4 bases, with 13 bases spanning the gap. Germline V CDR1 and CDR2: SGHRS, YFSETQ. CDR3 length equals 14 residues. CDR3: CASSFAGRTYEQYF. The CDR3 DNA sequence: TGCGCCAGCAGCTTCGCGGGTCGGACTTACGAGCAGTACTTC.